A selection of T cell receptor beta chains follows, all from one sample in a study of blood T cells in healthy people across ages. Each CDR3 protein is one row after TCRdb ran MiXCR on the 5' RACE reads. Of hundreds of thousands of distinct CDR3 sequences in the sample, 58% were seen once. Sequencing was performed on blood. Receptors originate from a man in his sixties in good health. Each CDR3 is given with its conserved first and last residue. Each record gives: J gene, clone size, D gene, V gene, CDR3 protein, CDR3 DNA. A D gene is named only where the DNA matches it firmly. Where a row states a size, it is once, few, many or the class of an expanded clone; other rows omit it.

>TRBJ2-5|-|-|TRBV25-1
CASRDQGSVSETQYF
TGTGCCAGCAGAGACCAGGGAAGTGTCTCAGAGACCCAGTACTTC
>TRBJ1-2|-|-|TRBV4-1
CASSQGDTRGYTF
TGCGCCAGCAGCCAAGGTGACACTCGAGGCTACACCTTC
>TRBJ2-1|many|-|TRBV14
CASSQGSGSQFF
TGTGCCAGCAGCCAAGGGTCAGGTAGCCAGTTCTTC
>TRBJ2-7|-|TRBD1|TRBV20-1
CSASPDRGSYEQYF
TGCAGTGCTAGTCCGGACAGGGGTTCCTACGAGCAGTACTTC
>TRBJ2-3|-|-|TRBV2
CASTGTRPTDTQYF
TGTGCCAGCACGGGAACGCGGCCCACAGATACGCAGTATTTT
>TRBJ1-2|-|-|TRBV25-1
CASSDDLYGYTF
TGTGCCAGCAGTGACGACCTCTATGGCTACACCTTC
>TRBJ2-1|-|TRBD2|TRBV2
CASKIEGTGGVNEQFF
TGTGCCAGCAAAATTGAGGGCACCGGGGGGGTAAATGAGCAGTTCTTC
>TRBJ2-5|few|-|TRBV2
CASTPDTRGETQYF
TGTGCCAGCACCCCGGACACCCGGGGGGAGACCCAGTACTTC
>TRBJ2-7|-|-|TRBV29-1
CSVEVSSYEQYF
TGCAGCGTTGAGGTTAGCTCCTACGAGCAGTACTTC
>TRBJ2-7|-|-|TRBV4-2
CASSQESGPRTKGGEQYF
TGTGCCAGCAGCCAAGAGAGCGGGCCCCGGACTAAGGGAGGCGAGCAGTACTTC
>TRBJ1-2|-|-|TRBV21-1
CASRDPRWQGKGYGYTF
TGTGCCAGCCGCGACCCCCGATGGCAGGGTAAAGGCTATGGCTACACCTTC
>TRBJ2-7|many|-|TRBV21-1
CARKILTGQALYEQYF
TGTGCCAGAAAGATACTGACAGGGCAGGCCCTCTACGAGCAGTACTTC
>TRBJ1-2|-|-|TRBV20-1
CSATGVVGYTF
TGCAGTGCTACTGGGGTAGTGGGCTACACCTTC
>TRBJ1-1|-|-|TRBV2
CASSAQVGYGTEAFF
TGTGCCAGCAGTGCCCAGGTAGGGTACGGCACTGAAGCTTTCTTT
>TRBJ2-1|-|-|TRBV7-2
CASSLVGNSYNEQFF
TGTGCCAGCAGCTTAGTAGGCAACTCCTACAATGAGCAGTTCTTC
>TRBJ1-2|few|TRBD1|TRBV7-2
CASSLGFDRAGYTF
TGTGCCAGCAGCTTAGGTTTCGACAGGGCTGGCTACACCTTC
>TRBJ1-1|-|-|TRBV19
CASTNANTEAFF
TGTGCCAGTACTAACGCTAACACTGAAGCTTTCTTT
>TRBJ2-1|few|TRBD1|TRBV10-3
CAISTGQGAYNEQFF
TGTGCCATCAGTACGGGACAGGGGGCCTACAATGAGCAGTTCTTC
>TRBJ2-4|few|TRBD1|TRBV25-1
CASTGTGFKNIQYF
TGTGCCAGTACCGGGACAGGGTTCAAAAACATTCAGTACTTC
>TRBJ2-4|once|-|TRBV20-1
CSAREVPAKNIQYF
TGCAGTGCTAGGGAGGTGCCCGCCAAAAACATTCAGTACTTC
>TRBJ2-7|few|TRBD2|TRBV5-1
CASSLRAGAYEQYF
TGCGCCAGCAGCTTGAGGGCGGGGGCCTACGAGCAGTACTTC
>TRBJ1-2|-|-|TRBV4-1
CASSQQAGLRGYGYTF
TGCGCCAGCAGCCAACAAGCAGGGCTTAGGGGCTATGGCTACACCTTC
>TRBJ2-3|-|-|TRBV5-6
CASSIRTGTSPTDTQYF
TGTGCCAGCAGCATCCGGACCGGGACATCGCCCACAGATACGCAGTATTTT
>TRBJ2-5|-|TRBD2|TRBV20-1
CSAYPTSGAETQYF
TGCAGTGCTTACCCGACTAGCGGGGCAGAGACCCAGTACTTC
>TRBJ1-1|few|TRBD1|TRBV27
CASSLGQGRAMNTEAFF
TGTGCCAGCAGTTTAGGACAGGGGAGGGCTATGAACACTGAAGCTTTCTTT
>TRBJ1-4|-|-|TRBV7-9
CASSLGVGGEKLFF
TGTGCCAGCAGCTTAGGTGTCGGGGGTGAAAAACTGTTTTTT
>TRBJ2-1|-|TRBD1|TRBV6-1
CASNQGQLYNEQFF
TGTGCCAGCAACCAGGGACAGCTCTACAATGAGCAGTTCTTC
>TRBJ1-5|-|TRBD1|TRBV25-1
CASSEAGGSGNQPQHF
TGTGCCAGCAGTGAGGCAGGGGGGTCTGGCAATCAGCCCCAGCATTTT
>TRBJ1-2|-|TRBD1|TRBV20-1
CSAPTGNYGYTF
TGCAGTGCTCCGACAGGGAACTATGGCTACACCTTC
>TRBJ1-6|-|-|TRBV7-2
CASSWDGTPNNSPLHF
TGTGCCAGCAGCTGGGACGGGACTCCTAATAATTCACCCCTCCACTTT
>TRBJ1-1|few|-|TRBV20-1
CSARRVRSRDTEAFF
TGCAGTGCTAGGAGGGTCAGGAGTAGAGACACTGAAGCTTTCTTT
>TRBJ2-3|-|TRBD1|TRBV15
CATSRARDRETTDTQYF
TGTGCCACCAGCAGGGCACGGGACAGGGAGACCACAGATACGCAGTATTTT
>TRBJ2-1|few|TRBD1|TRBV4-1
CASSGGDRGYNEQFF
TGCGCCAGCAGCGGGGGGGACAGGGGCTACAATGAGCAGTTCTTC
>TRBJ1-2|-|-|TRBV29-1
CSVEDRGTPNGYTF
TGCAGCGTTGAAGATCGAGGGACCCCAAATGGCTACACCTTC
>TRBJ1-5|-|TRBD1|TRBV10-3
CAISPGTGVRQPQHF
TGTGCCATCAGTCCCGGGACAGGGGTGCGTCAGCCCCAGCATTTT
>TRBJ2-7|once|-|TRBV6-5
CASSYVQGGGLYF
TGTGCCAGCAGTTACGTGCAGGGTGGGGGTCTGTACTTC
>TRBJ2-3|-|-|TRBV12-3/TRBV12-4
CASSFRGGTQYF
TGTGCCAGCAGTTTCCGGGGAGGTACGCAGTATTTT
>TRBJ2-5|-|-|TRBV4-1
CASRPGGSQETQYF
TGCGCCAGCAGACCCGGTGGCAGCCAAGAGACCCAGTACTTC
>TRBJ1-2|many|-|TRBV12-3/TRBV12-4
CASAGNYGYTF
TGTGCCAGCGCGGGCAACTATGGCTACACCTTC
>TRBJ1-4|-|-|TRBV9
CASSFRRDNEKLFF
TGTGCCAGCAGCTTCCGTAGGGATAATGAAAAACTGTTTTTT
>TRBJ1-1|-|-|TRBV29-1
CSVLQGWGMNTEAFF
TGCAGCGTCTTACAGGGTTGGGGGATGAACACTGAAGCTTTCTTT
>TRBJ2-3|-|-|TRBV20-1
CSARVGTTQYF
TGCAGTGCTCGGGTCGGCACGACGCAGTATTTT
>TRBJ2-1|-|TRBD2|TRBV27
CASSFRRTSGGYNEQFF
TGTGCCAGCAGTTTCCGTCGGACTAGCGGGGGCTACAATGAGCAGTTCTTC
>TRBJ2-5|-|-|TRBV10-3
CATAVGADQETQYF
TGTGCCACCGCGGTGGGGGCTGACCAAGAGACCCAGTACTTC
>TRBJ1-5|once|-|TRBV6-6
CASNGRRPGQPQHF
TGTGCCAGCAATGGAAGACGCCCCGGTCAGCCCCAGCATTTT